These T cell receptor beta chains were read from a single sample in a study of OX40 agonist ivuxolimab in advanced cancers. Data came from immunoSEQ multiplex PCR; TCRdb stores just in-frame clones and leaves some out. The data show roughly 60,000 clones, 80% to 90% seen once. The specimen was CD4+ or CD8+ T cells sorted from blood, collected in a trial of the OX40 agonist ivuxolimab. The receptors were sampled from an adult with an advanced solid tumor such as melanoma, head and neck, liver or kidney cancer. The CDR3 runs from the conserved cysteine through the conserved F or W. Each record gives: J gene, D gene, V gene, clone size, CDR3 protein, CDR3 DNA. The D gene is left open where the match is weak. Expanded clones get a size class; other rows say once, few or many, or leave the size out.

>TRBJ2-1|NA|TRBV2|NA
CASKDRGGSVEQFF
TGTGCCAGCAAGGACAGAGGGGGTTCTGTTGAGCAGTTCTTC
>TRBJ2-2|TRBD1|TRBV2|NA
CASHRQGFSTGELFF
TGTGCCAGCCATAGACAGGGCTTTAGCACCGGGGAGCTGTTTTTT
>TRBJ2-7|NA|TRBV10-1|NA
CASSESRQPYEQYF
TGCGCCAGCAGTGAGTCGCGGCAGCCCTACGAGCAGTACTTC
>TRBJ1-6|NA|TRBV6-6|NA
CASSYGEMGSSPLHF
TGTGCCAGCAGTTACGGGGAGATGGGTAGTTCACCCCTCCACTTT
>TRBJ2-6|NA|TRBV7-3|NA
CASSLVAHSGANVLTF
TGTGCCAGCAGCTTAGTTGCGCACTCTGGGGCCAACGTCCTGACTTTC
>TRBJ1-5|TRBD1|TRBV6-5|NA
CASNLSQGNNQPQHF
TGTGCCAGCAACCTCTCACAGGGGAACAATCAGCCCCAGCATTTT
>TRBJ2-3|NA|TRBV7-9|once
CASSLETRADTQYF
TGTGCCAGCAGCTTAGAGACTAGAGCAGATACGCAGTATTTT
>TRBJ1-3|NA|TRBV11-2|NA
CASSLGSGSSGNTIYF
TGTGCCAGCAGCTTGGGGTCGGGCAGCTCTGGAAACACCATATATTTT
>TRBJ1-4|NA|TRBV28|NA
CASSFEEKLFF
TGTGCCAGCAGTTTTGAAGAAAAACTGTTTTTT
>TRBJ2-2|TRBD2|TRBV4-3|once
CASSQEGPWLAGAGELFF
TGCGCCAGCAGCCAAGAAGGTCCCTGGCTAGCGGGAGCCGGGGAGCTGTTTTTT
>TRBJ1-1|NA|TRBV7-2|NA
CASSLQSNTEAFF
TGTGCCAGCAGCCTACAATCAAACACTGAAGCTTTCTTT
>TRBJ2-5|TRBD1|TRBV5-4|NA
CASSSSRDREETQYF
TGTGCCAGCAGCTCATCCCGGGACAGAGAAGAGACCCAGTACTTC
>TRBJ2-1|NA|TRBV28|NA
CASSPTHNEQFF
TGTGCCAGCAGTCCGACCCACAATGAGCAGTTCTTC
>TRBJ2-3|NA|TRBV5-4|NA
CASSLEIAVTDTQYF
TGTGCCAGCAGCTTGGAAATAGCGGTCACAGATACGCAGTATTTT
>TRBJ2-1|NA|TRBV7-9|NA
CASSSAGVNEQFF
TGTGCCAGCAGCTCGGCAGGGGTCAATGAGCAGTTCTTC
>TRBJ1-5|NA|TRBV18|NA
CASSPYSNQPQHF
TGTGCCAGCTCACCCTATAGCAATCAGCCCCAGCATTTT